This T cell receptor (beta chain) stems from a study of memory CD4+ T cells and cytomegalovirus serostatus. Study as a whole: Of the healthy Belgian adults, 8 to 10 were CMV seropositive and approximately 24 seronegative.

In the authors' methods: After removing out-of-frame reads, around 2 million distinct TCRbeta sequences remained. Here immunoSEQ multiplex PCR was the method, and the copy in TCRdb shows in-frame clones only, minus some. The DNA gave D and trimming, while V, J and clone size come from that table. This sample has under 80,000 clones; roughly four fifths occur once, and the top ten carry about 1%. This clone was recorded a few times. Its target is unknown. In germline, CDR1 is MNHEY, CDR2 SMNVEV (reference sequence). CDR3 length: 14 amino acids. V lost 4 bases and J lost 10; bases outside the gene matches: 1. Study-level findings and limits: Median bootstrapped AUC for CMV status was about 0.95 originally, roughly 0.92 US-trained. Of under 200 reported CMV TCRbeta sequences, under 80 were found in memory CD4+ repertoires.

The sort gate was single viable CD3+CD4+CD8-CD45RO+ cells for memory CD4+ T cells. This chain connects TRBV27 to TRBJ2-1; the match to TRBD2 covers 16 bases. This receptor was identified in an adult in good health and CMV-seronegative. Sequenced material: memory CD4+ T cells from blood. The CDR3 DNA is TGTGCCAGCAGTTCGGGACTAGCGGGAGGGGAGCAGTTCTTC. Protein product: CASSSGLAGGEQFF.